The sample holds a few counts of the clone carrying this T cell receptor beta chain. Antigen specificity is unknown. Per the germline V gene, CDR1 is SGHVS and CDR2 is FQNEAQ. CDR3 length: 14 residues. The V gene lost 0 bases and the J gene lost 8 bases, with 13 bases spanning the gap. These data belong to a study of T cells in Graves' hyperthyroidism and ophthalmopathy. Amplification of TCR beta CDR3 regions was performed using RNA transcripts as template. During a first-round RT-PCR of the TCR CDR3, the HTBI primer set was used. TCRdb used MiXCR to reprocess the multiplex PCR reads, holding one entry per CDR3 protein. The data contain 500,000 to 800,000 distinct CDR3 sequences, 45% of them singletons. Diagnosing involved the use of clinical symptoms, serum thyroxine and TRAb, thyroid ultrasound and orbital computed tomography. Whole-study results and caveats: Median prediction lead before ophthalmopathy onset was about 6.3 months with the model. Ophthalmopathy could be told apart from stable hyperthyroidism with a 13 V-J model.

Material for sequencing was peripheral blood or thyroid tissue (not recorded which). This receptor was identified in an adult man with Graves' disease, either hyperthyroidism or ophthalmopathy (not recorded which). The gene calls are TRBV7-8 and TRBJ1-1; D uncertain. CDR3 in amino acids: CASSLARTKLEAFF. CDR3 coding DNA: TGTGCCAGCAGCTTAGCTAGAACGAAATTAGAAGCTTTCTTT. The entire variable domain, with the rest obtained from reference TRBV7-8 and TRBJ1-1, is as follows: GAGVSQSPRYKVAKRGQDVALRCDPISGHVSLFWYQQALGQGPEFLTYFQNEAQLDKSGLPSDRFFAERPEGSVSTLKIQRTQQEDSAVYLCASSLARTKLEAFFGQGTRLTVV.